This T cell receptor beta chain was retrieved from a study of blood T cell repertoires in COVID-19. Sequencing was performed with immunoSEQ multiplex PCR; in TCRdb, only in-frame clones are kept and a portion is missing. The table lists around 150,000 clones, about nine tenths of them singletons, with approximately 4.1% in the top ten. This clonotype originated in a woman in her sixties or seventies who had recovered from COVID-19. Sequencing was carried out using peripheral blood.

The chain's CDR3 is CASSFYRGQGSYEQYF. CDR3 nucleotides: TGTGCCAGCAGTTTTTATAGGGGACAGGGAAGTTACGAGCAGTACTTC. The chain uses TRBV28 and TRBJ2-7; TRBD1 agrees at 9 bases. V was pared by 3 bases and J by 4 bases, with 10 bases of the junction left unmatched. In germline, CDR1 is MDHEN, CDR2 SYDVKM. The CDR3 contains 16 residues.